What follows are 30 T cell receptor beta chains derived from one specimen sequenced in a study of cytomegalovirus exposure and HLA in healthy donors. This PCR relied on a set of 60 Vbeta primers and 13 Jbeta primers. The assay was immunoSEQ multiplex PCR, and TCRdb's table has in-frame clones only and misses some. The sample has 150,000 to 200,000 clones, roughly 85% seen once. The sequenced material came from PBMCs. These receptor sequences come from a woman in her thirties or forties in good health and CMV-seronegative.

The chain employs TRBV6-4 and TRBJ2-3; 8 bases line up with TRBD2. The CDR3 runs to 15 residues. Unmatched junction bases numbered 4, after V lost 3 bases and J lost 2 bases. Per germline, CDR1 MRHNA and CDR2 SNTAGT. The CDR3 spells CASSEQRGFTDTQYF. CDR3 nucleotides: TGTGCCAGCAGTGAACAGCGGGGGTTCACAGATACGCAGTATTTT.

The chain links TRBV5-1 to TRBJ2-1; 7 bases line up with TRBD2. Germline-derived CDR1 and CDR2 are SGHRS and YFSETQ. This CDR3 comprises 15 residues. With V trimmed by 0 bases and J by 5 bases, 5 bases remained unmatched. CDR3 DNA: TGCGCCAGCAGCTTGGTGTTGCTAGCGGACAATGAGCAGTTCTTC. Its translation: CASSLVLLADNEQFF.

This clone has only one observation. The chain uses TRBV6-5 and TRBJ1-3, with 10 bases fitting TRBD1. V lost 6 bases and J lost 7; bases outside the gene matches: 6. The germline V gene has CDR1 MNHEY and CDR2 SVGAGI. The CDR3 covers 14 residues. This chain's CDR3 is CASSGDRGLNTIYF. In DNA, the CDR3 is TGTGCCAGCAGCGGGGACAGGGGATTGAACACCATATATTTT.

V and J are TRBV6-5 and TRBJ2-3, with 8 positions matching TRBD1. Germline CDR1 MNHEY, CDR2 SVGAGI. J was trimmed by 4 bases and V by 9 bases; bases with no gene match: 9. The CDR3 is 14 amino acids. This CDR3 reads CASRGWTGSDTQYF. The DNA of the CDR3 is TGTGCCAGTCGGGGGTGGACAGGGTCAGATACGCAGTATTTT.

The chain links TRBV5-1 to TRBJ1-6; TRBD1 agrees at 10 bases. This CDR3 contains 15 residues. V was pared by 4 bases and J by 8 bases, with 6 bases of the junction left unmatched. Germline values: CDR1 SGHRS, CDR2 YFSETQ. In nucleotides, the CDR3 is TGCGCCAGCAGCCCAGGGACAGGGGTTTATTCACCCCTCCACTTT. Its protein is CASSPGTGVYSPLHF.

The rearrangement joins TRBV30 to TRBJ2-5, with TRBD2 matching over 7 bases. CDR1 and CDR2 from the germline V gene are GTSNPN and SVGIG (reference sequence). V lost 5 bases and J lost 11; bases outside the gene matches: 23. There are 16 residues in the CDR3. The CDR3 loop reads CAWGVWGGSSPGEQYF. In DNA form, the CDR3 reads TGTGCCTGGGGCGTCTGGGGCGGGAGCTCCCCTGGGGAGCAGTACTTC.

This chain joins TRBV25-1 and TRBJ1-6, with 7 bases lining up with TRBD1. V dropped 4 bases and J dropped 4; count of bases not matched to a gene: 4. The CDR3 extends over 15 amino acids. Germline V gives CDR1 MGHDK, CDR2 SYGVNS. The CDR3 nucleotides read TGTGCCAGCAGTGCCCCGGGACAGTATAATTCACCCCTCCACTTT. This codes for CASSAPGQYNSPLHF.

Here the CDR3 DNA reads TGTGCCAGCAGCTTGCGACAGGGTGGGGAGACCCAGTACTTC. It specifies CASSLRQGGETQYF. This chain links TRBV11-3 with TRBJ2-5; 7 bases fit TRBD1. Germline CDR1 reads SGHNT; CDR2 reads YENEEA. Trimming removed 3 bases from V and 5 bases from J; junction bases left unmatched: 6. CDR3 size: 14 residues.

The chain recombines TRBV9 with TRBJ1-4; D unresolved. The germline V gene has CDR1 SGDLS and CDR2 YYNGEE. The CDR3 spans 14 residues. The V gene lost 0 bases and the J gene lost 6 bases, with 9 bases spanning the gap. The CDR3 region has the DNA TGTGCCAGCAGCGTAGGACCGGAGCATGAAAAACTGTTTTTT. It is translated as CASSVGPEHEKLFF.

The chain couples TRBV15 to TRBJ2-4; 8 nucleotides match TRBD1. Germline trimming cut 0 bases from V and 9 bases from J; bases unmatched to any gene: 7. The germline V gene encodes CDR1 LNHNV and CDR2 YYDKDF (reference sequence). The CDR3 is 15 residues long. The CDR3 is CATSREGQGKSIQYF. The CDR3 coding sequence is TGTGCCACCAGCAGAGAAGGACAGGGAAAGAGCATTCAGTACTTC.

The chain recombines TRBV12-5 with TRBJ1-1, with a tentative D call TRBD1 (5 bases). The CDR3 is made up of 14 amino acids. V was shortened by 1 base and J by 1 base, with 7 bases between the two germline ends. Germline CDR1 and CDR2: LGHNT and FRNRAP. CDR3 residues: CASGLGGANTEAFF. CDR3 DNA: TGTGCTAGTGGTTTGGGTGGGGCGAACACTGAAGCTTTCTTT.

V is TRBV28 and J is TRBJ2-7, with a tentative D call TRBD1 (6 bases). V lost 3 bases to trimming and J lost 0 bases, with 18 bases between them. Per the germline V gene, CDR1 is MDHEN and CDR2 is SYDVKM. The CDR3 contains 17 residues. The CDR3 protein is CASSFNPRTALSYEQYF. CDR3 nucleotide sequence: TGTGCCAGCAGTTTTAACCCTAGGACAGCCCTCTCCTACGAGCAGTACTTC.

CDR3 loop: CAWSAIAGGGEQFF. The CDR3 region has the DNA TGTGCCTGGAGTGCGATAGCGGGGGGGGGTGAGCAGTTCTTC. V is TRBV30 and J is TRBJ2-1, with 11 bases lining up with TRBD2. The germline V gene has CDR1 GTSNPN and CDR2 SVGIG (reference sequence). With 1 base clipped from V and 9 bases from J, the junction kept 5 bases outside the gene matches. The CDR3 loop spans 14 amino acids.

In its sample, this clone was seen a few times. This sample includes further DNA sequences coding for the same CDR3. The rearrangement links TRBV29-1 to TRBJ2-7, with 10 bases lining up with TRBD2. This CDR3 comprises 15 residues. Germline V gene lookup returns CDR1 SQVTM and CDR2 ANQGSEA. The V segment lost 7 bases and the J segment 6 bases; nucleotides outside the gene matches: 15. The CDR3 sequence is CSAGLAGETGTEQYF. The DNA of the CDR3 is TGCAGCGCCGGGCTAGCGGGAGAGACCGGTACCGAGCAGTACTTC.

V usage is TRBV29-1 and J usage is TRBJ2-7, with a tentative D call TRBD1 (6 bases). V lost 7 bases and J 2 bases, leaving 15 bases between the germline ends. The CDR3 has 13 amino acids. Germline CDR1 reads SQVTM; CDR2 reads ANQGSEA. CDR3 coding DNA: TGCAGCGCAGCACAGGGTTTCACCTACGAGCAGTACTTC. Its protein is CSAAQGFTYEQYF.

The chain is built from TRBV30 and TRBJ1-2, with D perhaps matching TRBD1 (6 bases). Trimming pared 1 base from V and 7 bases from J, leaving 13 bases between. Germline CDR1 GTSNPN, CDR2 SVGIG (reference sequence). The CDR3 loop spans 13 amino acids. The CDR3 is CAWSAWAGVGYTF. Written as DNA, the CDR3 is TGTGCCTGGAGTGCGTGGGCAGGGGTTGGCTACACCTTC.

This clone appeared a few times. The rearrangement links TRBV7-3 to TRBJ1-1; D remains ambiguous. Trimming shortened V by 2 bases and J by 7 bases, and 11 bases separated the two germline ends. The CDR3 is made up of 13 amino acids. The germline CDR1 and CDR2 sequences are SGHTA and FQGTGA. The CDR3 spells CASSLREGGEAFF. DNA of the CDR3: TGTGCCAGCAGCTTACGGGAGGGAGGTGAAGCTTTCTTT.

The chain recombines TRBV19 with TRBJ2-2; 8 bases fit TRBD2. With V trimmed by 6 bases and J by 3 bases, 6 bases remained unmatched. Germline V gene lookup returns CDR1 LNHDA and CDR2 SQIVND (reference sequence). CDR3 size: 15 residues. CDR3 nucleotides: TGTGCCAGTAGGTCGGGAGGGCCTGACACCGGGGAGCTGTTTTTT. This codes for CASRSGGPDTGELFF.

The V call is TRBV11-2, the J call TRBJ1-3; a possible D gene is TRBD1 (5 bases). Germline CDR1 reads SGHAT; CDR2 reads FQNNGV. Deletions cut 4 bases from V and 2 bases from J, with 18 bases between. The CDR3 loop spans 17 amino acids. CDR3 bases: TGTGCCAGCAGCTCCGGAGTCGGGGGTTCGGCTGGAAACACCATATATTTT. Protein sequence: CASSSGVGGSAGNTIYF.

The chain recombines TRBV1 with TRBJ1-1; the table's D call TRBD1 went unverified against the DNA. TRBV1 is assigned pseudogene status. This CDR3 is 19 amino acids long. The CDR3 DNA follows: TGCACCAGCAGCCAAGTCCGTGGGACAGGGGACGAAGGGAACACTGAAGCTTTCTTT. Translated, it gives CTSSQVRGTGDEGNTEAFF.

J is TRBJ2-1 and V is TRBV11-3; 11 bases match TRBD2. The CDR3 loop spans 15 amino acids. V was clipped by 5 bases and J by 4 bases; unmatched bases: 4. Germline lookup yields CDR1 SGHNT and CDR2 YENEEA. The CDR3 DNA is TGTGCCAGCAGCCAGGGACTAGCGGATTACAATGAGCAGTTCTTC. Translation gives CASSQGLADYNEQFF.

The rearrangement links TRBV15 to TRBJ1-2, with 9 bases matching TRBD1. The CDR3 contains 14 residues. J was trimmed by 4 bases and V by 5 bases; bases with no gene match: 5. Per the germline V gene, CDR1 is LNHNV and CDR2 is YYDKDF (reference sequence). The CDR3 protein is CATSLEGQGYGYTF. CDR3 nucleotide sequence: TGTGCCACCAGCTTAGAGGGACAGGGCTATGGCTACACCTTC.

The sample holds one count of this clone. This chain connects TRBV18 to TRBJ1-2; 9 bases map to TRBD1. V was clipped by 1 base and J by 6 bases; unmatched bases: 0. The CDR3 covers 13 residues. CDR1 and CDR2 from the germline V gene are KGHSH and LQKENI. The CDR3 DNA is TGTGCCAGCTCACCACGGGACAGGGATGGCTACACCTTC. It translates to CASSPRDRDGYTF.

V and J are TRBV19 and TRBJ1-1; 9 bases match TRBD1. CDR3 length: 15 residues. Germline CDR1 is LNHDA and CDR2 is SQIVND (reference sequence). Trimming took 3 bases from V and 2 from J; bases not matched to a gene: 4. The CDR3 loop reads CASSIRQGVNTEAFF. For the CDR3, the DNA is TGTGCCAGTAGTATTCGACAGGGGGTTAACACTGAAGCTTTCTTT.

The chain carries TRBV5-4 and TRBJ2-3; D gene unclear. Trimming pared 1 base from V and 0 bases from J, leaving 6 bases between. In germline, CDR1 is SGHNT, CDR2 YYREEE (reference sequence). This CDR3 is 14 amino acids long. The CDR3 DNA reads TGTGCCAGCAGCTTGCCCGGTAGCACAGATACGCAGTATTTT. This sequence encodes CASSLPGSTDTQYF.

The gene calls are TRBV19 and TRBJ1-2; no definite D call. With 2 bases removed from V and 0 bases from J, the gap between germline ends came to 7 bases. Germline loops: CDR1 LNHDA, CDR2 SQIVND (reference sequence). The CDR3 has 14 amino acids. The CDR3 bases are TGTGCCAGTAGTATAACGGGTACTAACTATGGCTACACCTTC. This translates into CASSITGTNYGYTF.

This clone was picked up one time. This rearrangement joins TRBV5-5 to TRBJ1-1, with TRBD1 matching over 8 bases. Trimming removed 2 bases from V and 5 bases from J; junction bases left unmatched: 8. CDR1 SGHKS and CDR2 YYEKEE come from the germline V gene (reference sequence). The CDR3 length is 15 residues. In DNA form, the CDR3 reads TGTGCCAGCAGCTTCTCGAACAGGGGGGGAACTGAAGCTTTCTTT. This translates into CASSFSNRGGTEAFF.

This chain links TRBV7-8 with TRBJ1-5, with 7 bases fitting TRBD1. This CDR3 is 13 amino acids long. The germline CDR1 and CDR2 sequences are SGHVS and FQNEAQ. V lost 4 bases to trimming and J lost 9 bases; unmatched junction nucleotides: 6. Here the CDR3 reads CASSSGQARPQHF. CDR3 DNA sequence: TGTGCCAGCAGCTCAGGACAGGCCCGGCCCCAGCATTTT. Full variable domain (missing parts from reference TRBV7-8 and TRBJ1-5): GAGVSQSPRYKVAKRGQDVALRCDPISGHVSLFWYQQALGQGPEFLTYFQNEAQLDKSGLPSDRFFAERPEGSVSTLKIQRTQQEDSAVYLCASSSGQARPQHFGDGTRLSIL.

The CDR3 here is CASSLQGNWNEKLFF. The CDR3 nucleotides read TGTGCCAGCAGCCTTCAGGGGAACTGGAATGAAAAACTGTTTTTT. The chain carries TRBV7-2 and TRBJ1-4; possible D gene TRBD1, 6 bases. This CDR3 has 15 residues. Germline values: CDR1 SGHTA, CDR2 FQGNSA. V was pared by 5 bases and J by 5 bases, with 15 bases between.

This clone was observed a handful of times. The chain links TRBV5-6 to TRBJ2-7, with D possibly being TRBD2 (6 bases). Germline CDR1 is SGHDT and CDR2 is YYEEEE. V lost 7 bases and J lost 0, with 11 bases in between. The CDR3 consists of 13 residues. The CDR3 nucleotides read TGTGCCAGCGGGGAGGACACCTCCTACGAGCAGTACTTC. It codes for CASGEDTSYEQYF.